This entry lists 6 T cell receptor beta chains sequenced from one sample in a study of cytomegalovirus exposure and HLA in healthy donors. PCR used 60 Vbeta primers and 13 Jbeta primers. Clones were sequenced by immunoSEQ multiplex PCR, and TCRdb holds only the in-frame ones, with some missing. This repertoire shows 89,000 or so clones, approximately 84% found once; its top ten account for around 5.6%. Sequences were obtained from PBMCs. The origin of the receptors is a woman younger than 35 in good health and CMV-seropositive.

The chain recombines TRBV14 with TRBJ2-7; D possibly corresponds to TRBD1 (5 bases). Germline lookup yields CDR1 SGHDN and CDR2 FVKESK. The CDR3 consists of 21 residues. The V and J ends lost 2 bases and 5 bases respectively, with 34 bases between them. The DNA for the CDR3 is TGTGCCAGCAGCCAAAGTTCCCTCGCAACAGGAAGAATAACCCTCTTGAACGAGCAGTACTTC. This codes for CASSQSSLATGRITLLNEQYF.

The CDR3 spells CATAPSGSRNIQYF. CDR3 nucleotide sequence: TGCGCCACGGCGCCATCCGGGAGCAGAAACATTCAGTACTTC. This sequence joins TRBV10-1 and TRBJ2-4; TRBD2 might be the D (6 bases). V lost 10 bases and J 6 bases, leaving 19 bases between the germline ends. From germline, CDR1 is WNHNN and CDR2 SYGVQD (reference sequence). The CDR3 extends over 14 amino acids.

The chain uses TRBV28 and TRBJ2-3; 10 bases match TRBD2. The CDR3 runs to 15 residues. Losses at the gene ends were 6 bases for V and 1 base for J; bases not matched to a gene: 4. Germline V CDR1 and CDR2: MDHEN, SYDVKM. CDR3 coding DNA: TGTGCCAGCAGAAGAGCGGGAGGGCGCACAGATACGCAGTATTTT. Translated, it gives CASRRAGGRTDTQYF. Looking up the rest from reference TRBV28 and TRBJ2-3 gives the full variable domain: DVKVTQSSRYLVKRTGEKVFLECVQDMDHENMFWYRQDPGLGLRLIYFSYDVKMKEKGDIPEGYSVSREKKERFSLILESASTNQTSMYLCASRRAGGRTDTQYFGPGTRLTVL.

The chain links TRBV29-1 to TRBJ2-3, with TRBD1 identical over 9 bases. The CDR3 covers 13 residues. With V trimmed by 4 bases and J by 5 bases, 4 bases remained unmatched. CDR1 is SQVTM and CDR2 is ANQGSEA in the germline V gene. CDR3 protein: CSVAGTGRDTQYF. As DNA, the CDR3 is TGCAGCGTTGCGGGGACAGGGAGAGATACGCAGTATTTT.

This chain connects TRBV5-6 to TRBJ2-7; 7 nucleotides align to TRBD2. CDR1 and CDR2 (germline): SGHDT, YYEEEE. This CDR3 is 15 amino acids long. The junction had 7 bases not matched to a gene; V was cut back by 1 base and J by 3 bases. The CDR3: CASSLSGREIYEQYF. For the CDR3, the DNA is TGTGCCAGCAGCTTGAGTGGGCGGGAGATCTACGAGCAGTACTTC. The full variable domain, completed using reference TRBV5-6 and TRBJ2-7, is DAGVTQSPTHLIKTRGQQVTLRCSPKSGHDTVSWYQQALGQGPQFIFQYYEEEERQRGNFPDRFSGHQFPNYSSELNVNALLLGDSALYLCASSLSGREIYEQYFGPGTRLTVT.

The chain has TRBV2 and TRBJ2-2; 12 positions agree with TRBD2. The CDR3 runs 16 residues. The ends lost 4 bases at V and 6 bases at J; junction bases unmatched: 6. Germline CDR1 SNHLY, CDR2 FYNNEI. The CDR3 nucleotides read TGTGCCAGCAGTGCACTAGCGGGGGGCCCCTCCGGGGAGCTGTTTTTT. It yields the protein CASSALAGGPSGELFF.